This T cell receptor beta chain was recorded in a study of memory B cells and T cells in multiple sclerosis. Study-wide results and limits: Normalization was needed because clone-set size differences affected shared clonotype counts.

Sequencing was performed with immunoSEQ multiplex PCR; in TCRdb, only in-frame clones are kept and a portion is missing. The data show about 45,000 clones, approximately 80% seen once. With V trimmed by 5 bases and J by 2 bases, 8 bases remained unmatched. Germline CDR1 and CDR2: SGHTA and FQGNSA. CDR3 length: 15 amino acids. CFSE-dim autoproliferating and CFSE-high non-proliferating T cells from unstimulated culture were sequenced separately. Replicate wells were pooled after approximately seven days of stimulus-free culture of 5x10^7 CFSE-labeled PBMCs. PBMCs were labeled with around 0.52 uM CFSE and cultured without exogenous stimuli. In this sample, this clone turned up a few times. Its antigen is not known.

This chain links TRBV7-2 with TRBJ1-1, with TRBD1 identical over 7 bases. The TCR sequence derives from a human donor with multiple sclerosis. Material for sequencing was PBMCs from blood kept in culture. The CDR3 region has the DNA TGTGCCAGCAGCCTTCAACAGGGGTTAAACACTGAAGCTTTCTTT. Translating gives CASSLQQGLNTEAFF.